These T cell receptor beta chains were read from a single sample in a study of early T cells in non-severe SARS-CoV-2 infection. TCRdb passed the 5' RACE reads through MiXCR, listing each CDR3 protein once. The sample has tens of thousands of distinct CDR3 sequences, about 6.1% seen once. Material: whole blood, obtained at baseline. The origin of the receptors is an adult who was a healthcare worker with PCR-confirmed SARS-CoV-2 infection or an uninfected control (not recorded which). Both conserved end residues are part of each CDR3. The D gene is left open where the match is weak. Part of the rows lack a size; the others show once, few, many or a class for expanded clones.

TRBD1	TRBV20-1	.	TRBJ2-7	TGCAGTGCTAGACCCGGGACAGCCACCTACGAGCAGTACTTC	CSARPGTATYEQYF
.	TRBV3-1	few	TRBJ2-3	TGTGCCAGCAGCCCCCCGGCAGGCATTTGGACAGATACGCAGTATTTT	CASSPPAGIWTDTQYF
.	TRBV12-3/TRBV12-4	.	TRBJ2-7	TGTGCCAGCAGCTCAGGCCAGGCGTATGGGTACGAGCAGTACTTC	CASSSGQAYGYEQYF
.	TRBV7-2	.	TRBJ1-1	TGTGCCAGCAGCCATCCGACAGGCACTGAAGCTTTCTTT	CASSHPTGTEAFF
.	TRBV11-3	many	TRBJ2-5	TGTGCCAGCAGCGCGGGGAAGAATCCCCAGTACTTC	CASSAGKNPQYF
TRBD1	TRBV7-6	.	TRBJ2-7	TGTGCCAGCAGCACCTACACCGGGACAGGGGCTGAGGAGCAGTACTTC	CASSTYTGTGAEEQYF
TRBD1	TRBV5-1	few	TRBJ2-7	TGCGCCAGCAGCCCGGGACAGGGCGTTATCTACGAGCAGTACTTC	CASSPGQGVIYEQYF
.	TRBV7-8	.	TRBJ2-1	TGTGCCAGCAGAACACAACCTGCATCCTACAATGAGCAGTTCTTC	CASRTQPASYNEQFF
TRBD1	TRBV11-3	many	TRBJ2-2	TGTGCCAGCAGCCCTAGGGACAGAATAACCGGGGAGCTGTTTTTT	CASSPRDRITGELFF
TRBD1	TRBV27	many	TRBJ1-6	TGTGCCAGCAGTCTGGAGGGGACAGATAATTCACCCCTCCACTTT	CASSLEGTDNSPLHF
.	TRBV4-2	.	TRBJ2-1	TGTGCCAGCAGCCAAGATACAAGGTTCCCCAACAATGAGCAGTTCTTC	CASSQDTRFPNNEQFF
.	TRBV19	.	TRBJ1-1	TGTGCCAGTAGTATGCTCCATTACTCGAACACTGAAGCTTTCTTT	CASSMLHYSNTEAFF
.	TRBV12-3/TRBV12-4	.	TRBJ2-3	TGTGCCAGCAGTTTAGCGGGGGGTATCACAGATACGCAGTATTTT	CASSLAGGITDTQYF
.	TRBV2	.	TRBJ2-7	TGTGCCAGCAGTGAAGGGACAGCCTACGAGCAGTACTTC	CASSEGTAYEQYF
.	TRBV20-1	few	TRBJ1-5	TGCAGTGCTAGTGGTGGGTTGGTCAGCAATCAGCCCCAGCATTTT	CSASGGLVSNQPQHF
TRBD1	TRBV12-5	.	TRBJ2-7	TGTGCTAGTGGTCCGATGGGACAGGAGGCCTTCGAGCAGTACTTC	CASGPMGQEAFEQYF
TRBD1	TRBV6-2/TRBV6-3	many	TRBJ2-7	TGTGCCAGCAGTTCCCGGACAGGGACCTACGAGCAGTACTTC	CASSSRTGTYEQYF
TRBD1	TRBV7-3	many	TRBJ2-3	TGTGCCAGCAGCTCGCGAAACTTCCCGGACAGGGACACAGATACGCAGTATTTT	CASSSRNFPDRDTDTQYF
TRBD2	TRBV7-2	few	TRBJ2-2	TGTGCCAGCAGCGTACGCGGCGGGGGGCTGAACACCGGGGAGCTGTTTTTT	CASSVRGGGLNTGELFF
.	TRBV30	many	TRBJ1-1	TGTGCCGCCAAGGGGGGGGTCACTGAAGCTTTCTTT	CAAKGGVTEAFF
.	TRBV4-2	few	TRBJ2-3	TGTGCCAGCAGCCAAGAACTTCCCGGGTCGGGGGTCCCCCGTACGCAGTATTTT	CASSQELPGSGVPRTQYF
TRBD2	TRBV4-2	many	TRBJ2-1	TGTGCCAGCAGCCAAGGGCGGGGGAATTACAATGAGCAGTTCTTC	CASSQGRGNYNEQFF
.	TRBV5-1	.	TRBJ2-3	TGCGCCAGCAGCTTGGCCGACGGCTCAGATACGCAGTATTTT	CASSLADGSDTQYF
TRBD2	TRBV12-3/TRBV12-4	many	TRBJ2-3	TGTGCCAGCAGTTTTAGCGGGGGGGCTTCGGATACGCAGTATTTT	CASSFSGGASDTQYF
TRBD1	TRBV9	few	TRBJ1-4	TGTGCCAGCAGAGAAGGGACAGGCCGAGGGGATGAAAAACTGTTTTTT	CASREGTGRGDEKLFF
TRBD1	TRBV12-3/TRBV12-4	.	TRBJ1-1	TGTGCCAGCCTCAGGGGACAGGGGCTGTTGAACACTGAAGCTTTCTTT	CASLRGQGLLNTEAFF
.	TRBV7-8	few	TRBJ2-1	TGTGCCAGCAGCTTAGGATTCGGTAGAGTGAGCTCCTACAATGAGCAGTTCTTC	CASSLGFGRVSSYNEQFF
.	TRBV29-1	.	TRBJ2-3	TGCAGCGTTGTGAAAGGGGTAGAACCAGATACGCAGTATTTT	CSVVKGVEPDTQYF
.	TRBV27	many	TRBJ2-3	TGTGCCAGCAGTTTAATAGGAGGGGGAAGCACAGATACGCAGTATTTT	CASSLIGGGSTDTQYF
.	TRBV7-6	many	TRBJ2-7	TGTGCCAGCAGCCTAGGGACACCGGGGGTCGACGAGCAGTACTTC	CASSLGTPGVDEQYF
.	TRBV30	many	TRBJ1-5	TGTGCCTGGGGGGGACGGCGAACTAGAGCCCAGCATTTT	CAWGGRRTRAQHF
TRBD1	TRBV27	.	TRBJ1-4	TGTGCCAGCAGTCTCTACCGGGACAGATCCAAACTGTTTTTT	CASSLYRDRSKLFF
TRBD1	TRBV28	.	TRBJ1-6	TGTGCCAGCAGTTTAGGGACAGTGGGTCCACCCCTCCACTTT	CASSLGTVGPPLHF
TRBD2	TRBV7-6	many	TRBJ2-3	TGTGCCAGCAGCTTACGGGGGGATTTATCGGATACGCAGTATTTT	CASSLRGDLSDTQYF
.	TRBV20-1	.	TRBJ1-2	TGCAGTGCTAGAGATTTATACCTGACAAACTATGGCTACACCTTC	CSARDLYLTNYGYTF
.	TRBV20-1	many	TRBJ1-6	TGCAGTGCCCAGACAGTTAATTCACCCCTCCACTTT	CSAQTVNSPLHF
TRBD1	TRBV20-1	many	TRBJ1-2	TGCAGTGCTAGAGATCGGCGGACAGGCCATAACTATGGCTACACCTTC	CSARDRRTGHNYGYTF
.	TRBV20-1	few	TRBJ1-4	TGCAGTGCTAGACAGGCTTCAGGGCATGAAAAACTGTTTTTT	CSARQASGHEKLFF
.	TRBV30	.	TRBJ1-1	TGTGCCTGGACCAGGGAGGGGACTGAAGCTTTCTTT	CAWTREGTEAFF
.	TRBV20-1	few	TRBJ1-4	TGCAGTGCTAGAGATCCCGGGGGAAAACTGTTTTTT	CSARDPGGKLFF
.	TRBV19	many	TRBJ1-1	TGTGCCAGTAGTCACCGGGACCATGGGACTGAAGCTTTCTTT	CASSHRDHGTEAFF
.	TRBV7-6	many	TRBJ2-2	TGTGCCAGCAGCCAAACCAACACCGGGGAGCTGTTTTTT	CASSQTNTGELFF
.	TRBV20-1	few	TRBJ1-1	TGCAGTGCCTTGGGACATCGGACCATGAACACTGAAGCTTTCTTT	CSALGHRTMNTEAFF
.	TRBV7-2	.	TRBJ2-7	TGTGCCAGCAGCCCCGCGAGGTCCGGGGACGAGCAGTACTTC	CASSPARSGDEQYF
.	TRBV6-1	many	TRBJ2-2	TGTGCCAGCTCCCAGGGTCACGGGGAGCTGTTTTTT	CASSQGHGELFF
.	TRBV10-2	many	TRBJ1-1	TGCGCCAGCAGTTTTCAGGGTAACACTGAAGCTTTCTTT	CASSFQGNTEAFF
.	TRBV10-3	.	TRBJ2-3	TGTGCCACCTGGGGCGAAAGCTCAGATACGCAGTATTTT	CATWGESSDTQYF
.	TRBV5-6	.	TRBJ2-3	TGTGCCAGCAGCTCCTCCCGGACCTCTAGCACAGATACGCAGTATTTT	CASSSSRTSSTDTQYF
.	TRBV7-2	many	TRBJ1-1	TGTGCCAGCAGCGCTGACAGAGGGAAGCGCACTGAAGCTTTCTTT	CASSADRGKRTEAFF
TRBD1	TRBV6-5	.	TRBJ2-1	TGTGCCAGCACCAGCTGGGGACAGGGGACTAATGAGCAGTTCTTC	CASTSWGQGTNEQFF
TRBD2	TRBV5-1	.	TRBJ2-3	TGCGCCAGCAGCTTGGTTCCAGCGGGGGCTTCCACAGATACGCAGTATTTT	CASSLVPAGASTDTQYF
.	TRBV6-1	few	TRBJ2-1	TGTGCCAGCAGTGATCGCCGGAGCTCCTACAATGAGCAGTTCTTC	CASSDRRSSYNEQFF
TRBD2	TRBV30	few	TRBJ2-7	TGTGCCTGGAATGCCCTAGCGGGGGTCTCCCACGAGCAGTACTTC	CAWNALAGVSHEQYF
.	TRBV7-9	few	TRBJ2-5	TGTGCCAGCAGCTTAATGGGTACCACCGAGACCCAGTACTTC	CASSLMGTTETQYF
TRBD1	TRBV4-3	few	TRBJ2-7	TGCGCCAGCAGCCAAGCGACAGGGATTACCTACGAGCAGTACTTC	CASSQATGITYEQYF
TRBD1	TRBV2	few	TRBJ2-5	TGTGCCAGTACAGGGGGCGAAGAGACCCAGTACTTC	CASTGGEETQYF
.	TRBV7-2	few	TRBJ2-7	TGTGCCAGCAACCCCATGGGAACAGGGACCTACGAGCAGTACTTC	CASNPMGTGTYEQYF
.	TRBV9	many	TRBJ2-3	TGTGCCAGCAGCGCAACCCGGGACCCTCGCACAGATACGCAGTATTTT	CASSATRDPRTDTQYF
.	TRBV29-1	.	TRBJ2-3	TGCAGCGTTGAAGGGCAGGGATCAGATACGCAGTATTTT	CSVEGQGSDTQYF
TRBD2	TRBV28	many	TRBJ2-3	TGTGCCAGCAGTGGGGGGAGGGGTTCGGCAGATACGCAGTATTTT	CASSGGRGSADTQYF